This TCR beta chain was captured by sequencing in a study of blood T cell repertoires in COVID-19 (dated by TCRdb to 2020 to 2021). Turning to the overall study: Samples covering the acute and convalescent phases of COVID-19 were provided by collaborators in the United States, Italy and Spain. The prospective study material was composed of cDNA or gDNA derived from T cells, B-cell-depleted T cells, or PBMCs. The repertoires were released in a freely available public database intended as a resource for research on the immune response to SARS-CoV-2. Where available, HLA class I and class II types were taken from metadata supplied by the sample provider and were not determined by assay-based typing. The samples were drawn from two sources: the first 160 participants of the ongoing ImmuneRACE study, and 1,000 to 1,500 subjects contributed by 6 global collaborators. The dataset comprised deeply sampled blood TCRbeta repertoires from subjects exposed to, actively infected with, or recovered from COVID-19. The sample metadata nearly always contained a de-identified subject ID, COVID-19 status, age in years and sex. Findings and caveats that apply to the study as a whole: The quantity of clinical and demographic metadata differed by source and by participant and was supplied without curation.

TCRbeta CDR3 regions were amplified from genomic DNA using the immunoSEQ Assay, a bias-controlled multiplex PCR. Per the authors' processing: The number of nucleated cells in each sample was estimated by amplification of reference gene primers within the assay. To quantify the absolute abundance of each unique TCRbeta CDR3 rearrangement, sequence reads were collapsed and filtered. Productive Simpson clonality was computed per sample as the square root of Simpson's diversity index over productive rearrangements. In TCRdb, the immuneACCESS table is reduced to in-frame sequences with V and J assigned. These tables do not hold every clone; where another copy was compared, an unresolved V gene accounts for under half, and the others remain unexplained. V, J and clone size are taken as reported in that table, and D and trimming were inferred from the DNA itself. Counted in this sample were a few hundred thousand clones; 80% to 90% of them appeared once. Clones ranked in the top ten supply approximately 3.5% of the sample.

With respect to this clone: Its antigen remains undetermined. It has no much larger one-base neighbor in the sample; base qualities were not kept.

Participants in the prospective study were enrolled through a virtual design, were aged 18 to 89 years, and lived in some 24 United States geographic areas. To assign participants to cohorts, the prospective study relied on clinical history that participants themselves reported in a screening survey and a study questionnaire. Each participant in the prospective study had whole blood, serum and a nasopharyngeal or oropharyngeal swab collected by mobile phlebotomists. Participants in the prospective study had the option to provide additional blood draws and questionnaires over a roughly 2-month period. Before DNA extraction, blood samples from the prospective study were shipped at room temperature or frozen. The CDR3 covers 15 residues, taking in both the cysteine and the phenylalanine. Only the CDR3 DNA stays, 45 bases, in frame from base 1. V was cut back by 5 bases and J by 5 bases, leaving a gap of 18 bases between them. The germline V gene (reference sequence) gives CDR1 as MNHEY and CDR2 as SMNVEV.

Sequences were obtained from PBMCs or T cells enriched from blood (not recorded which). Recombination connected TRBV27 to TRBJ1-1; TRBD1 is a possible D gene, resting on 5 matching bases. The clonotype was recovered from a young woman in a cohort exposed to, infected with or recovered from COVID-19 (not recorded which). Read as DNA, the sequence is TGTGCCAGCAGTACCCCGACAAAGGGGAGGACTGAAGCTTTCTTT. Its protein product is CASSTPTKGRTEAFF.